The 29 T cell receptor beta chains below were found in one sample sequenced in a study of shared clonotypes between healthy human individuals (dated by TCRdb to about 2020). Libraries were constructed by the immunoSEQ multiplex PCR assay. TCRdb took over this immuneACCESS table, retaining in-frame rearrangements with V and J assigned. Such tables are incomplete; in checked studies, under half of the missing clones stem from an unresolved V gene, and the remainder is unexplained. The sample table records about 960,000 clones; 70% to 85% of these occur just once. The biggest ten clones account for nearly 1.5% of the sample. The source material was memory CD4+ T cells sorted from blood. The cell subset or site label on this specimen signifies: CD45RA-negative fraction. The source of these receptors is a man in his late teens or twenties in good health.

The chain employs TRBV5-1 and TRBJ2-6; 8 bases map to TRBD1. Germline trimming cut 3 bases from V and 0 bases from J; bases unmatched to any gene: 8. This CDR3 has 18 residues. Germline V lookup: CDR1 SGHRS, CDR2 YFSETQ. This CDR3 reads CASSWKDRVLSGANVLTF. CDR3 nucleotide sequence: TGCGCCAGCAGCTGGAAGGACAGGGTCCTCTCTGGGGCCAACGTCCTGACTTTC.

This clone was picked up one time. CDR3 nucleotide sequence: TGCAGCGTTGAAGGAACAGGGATCACTGAAGCTTTCTTT. This codes for CSVEGTGITEAFF. This chain links TRBV29-1 with TRBJ1-1; tentative D call: TRBD1 (6 bases). The CDR3 extends over 13 amino acids. Germline V lookup: CDR1 SQVTM, CDR2 ANQGSEA. V shed 1 base and J shed 4 bases, with 10 bases lying between them. The whole variable domain, filled in from reference TRBV29-1 and TRBJ1-1, reads SAVISQKPSRDICQRGTSLTIQCQVDSQVTMMFWYRQQPGQSLTLIATANQGSEATYESGFVIDKFPISRPNLTFSTLTVSNMSPEDSSIYLCSVEGTGITEAFFGQGTRLTVV.

With respect to this clone: A read error may account for a junction end that differs from germline. The chain joins TRBV4-3 to TRBJ1-2; D uncertain. CDR3 length: 14 amino acids. Germline V gives CDR1 LGHNA, CDR2 YSLEER. This CDR3 is CAGSQDRGISGYTF. The DNA of the CDR3 is TGCGCCGGCAGCCAAGATCGGGGAATCTCTGGCTACACCTTC.

The chain carries TRBV4-3 and TRBJ1-6; a possible D gene is TRBD1 (5 bases). Looked up from germline, CDR1 is LGHNA and CDR2 is YSLEER. This CDR3 spans 17 amino acids. V lost 0 bases and J 8 bases, leaving 17 bases between the germline ends. CDR3 sequence (DNA): TGCGCCAGCAGCCAAGATCCTCGTCGAACGGGACATTCACCCCTCCACTTT. Translation: CASSQDPRRTGHSPLHF.

The chain combines TRBV29-1 with TRBJ1-4; unclear D gene. Germline CDR1 SQVTM, CDR2 ANQGSEA. Trimming removed 3 bases from V and 8 bases from J, with 10 bases in between. This CDR3 comprises 12 residues. The CDR3 loop reads CSVDLPGEKLFF. DNA for the CDR3: TGCAGCGTTGACTTACCGGGAGAAAAACTGTTTTTT.

In the case of this clone: Compared with germline, one end of the junction differs, possibly owing to a read error. The chain joins TRBV19 to TRBJ1-6; unclear D gene. The CDR3 is made up of 13 amino acids. From germline, CDR1 is LNHDA and CDR2 SQIVND (reference sequence). CDR3 sequence: CASSLDLDSPLHF. CDR3 coding DNA: TGTGCCAGTAGTTTAGACCTAGATTCACCCCTCCACTTT.

Only a few counts were recorded for this clone. The V and J genes are TRBV7-2 and TRBJ2-2, with unresolved D. In germline, CDR1 is SGHTA, CDR2 FQGNSA. V gave up 0 bases and J gave up 3 bases, with 14 bases separating them. This CDR3 region has 17 residues. As DNA, the CDR3 is TGTGCCAGCAGCTTAGCTGGCTTCGGATTAGACACCGGGGAGCTGTTTTTT. Residues: CASSLAGFGLDTGELFF. The whole variable domain, remainder taken from reference TRBV7-2 and TRBJ2-2, is GAGVSQSPSNKVTEKGKDVELRCDPISGHTALYWYRQSLGQGLEFLIYFQGNSAPDKSGLPSDRFSAERTGGSVSTLTIQRTQQEDSAVYLCASSLAGFGLDTGELFFGEGSRLTVL.

This clone was seen only a few times. The V call is TRBV19, the J call TRBJ2-2; D remains unclear. Trimming cost V 3 bases and J 0 bases, with 8 bases left between them. Per the germline V gene, CDR1 is LNHDA and CDR2 is SQIVND (reference sequence). The CDR3 is made up of 15 amino acids. CDR3 DNA: TGTGCCAGTAGTATCACCGGGTCGAACACCGGGGAGCTGTTTTTT. It is translated as CASSITGSNTGELFF.

This chain joins TRBV4-3 and TRBJ2-7, with 7 bases lining up with TRBD1. Germline V gene lookup returns CDR1 LGHNA and CDR2 YSLEER. The trim removed 4 bases at V and 4 bases at J, leaving 7 bases unmatched. This CDR3 region has 14 residues. The CDR3 nucleotides read TGCGCCAGCAGCCCCCGACAGGGACGTTACGAGCAGTACTTC. It specifies CASSPRQGRYEQYF.

V and J are TRBV14 and TRBJ2-2; no reliable D call. Trimming cost V 0 bases and J 6 bases, with 5 bases left between them. The CDR3 is 13 amino acids. The germline V gene has CDR1 SGHDN and CDR2 FVKESK. CDR3: CASSQDQAGELFF. Here the CDR3 DNA reads TGTGCCAGCAGCCAAGATCAGGCCGGGGAGCTGTTTTTT.

This chain joins TRBV7-2 and TRBJ2-5; 7 bases agree with TRBD1. V was clipped by 5 bases and J by 5 bases; unmatched bases: 5. Germline CDR1 reads SGHTA; CDR2 reads FQGNSA. The CDR3 loop spans 13 amino acids. The CDR3 DNA follows: TGTGCCAGCAGCACACAGGGGCCGGAGACCCAGTACTTC. Translation gives CASSTQGPETQYF.

The sample holds a few counts of this clone. The rearrangement links TRBV20-1 to TRBJ1-2; no reliable D call. The V gene's germline CDR1 is DFQATT and CDR2 SNEGSKA (reference sequence). This CDR3 region has 11 residues. V dropped 6 bases and J dropped 3 bases, with 8 bases sitting between them. DNA of the CDR3: TGCAGTGCAGGGAGCTACTATGGCTACACCTTC. The encoded protein is CSAGSYYGYTF.

This clone was observed a handful of times. The chain has TRBV27 and TRBJ2-2, with TRBD1 matching over 10 bases. The trim removed 4 bases at V and 6 bases at J, leaving 8 bases unmatched. The CDR3 consists of 16 residues. Per germline, CDR1 MNHEY and CDR2 SMNVEV (reference sequence). The CDR3 region is CASSSRSGQGSGELFF. The CDR3 DNA reads as TGTGCCAGCAGTTCCCGGTCGGGACAGGGGTCCGGGGAGCTGTTTTTT.

Remarks on this clone: Other DNA sequences in this sample translate to the same CDR3. The rearrangement uses TRBV10-3 and TRBJ2-3; 8 bases are shared with TRBD2. In germline, CDR1 is ENHRY, CDR2 SYGVKD. V was pared by 6 bases and J by 3 bases, with 5 bases of the junction left unmatched. The CDR3 runs to 14 residues. The CDR3 protein is CAIRREDGTDTQYF. The CDR3 coding sequence is TGTGCCATCAGGCGGGAGGATGGGACAGATACGCAGTATTTT.

This chain links TRBV6-6 with TRBJ2-3, with D tentatively TRBD2 (6 bases). Deletions cut 10 bases from V and 3 bases from J, with 14 bases between. The CDR3 is made up of 13 amino acids. Germline CDR1 and CDR2: MNHNY and SVGAGI (reference sequence). The CDR3 DNA follows: TGTGCCACCCGGGGGTATGATACAGATACGCAGTATTTT. Translation gives CATRGYDTDTQYF.

The gene calls are TRBV7-2 and TRBJ1-5; D is unresolved. V was shortened by 0 bases and J by 6 bases, with 3 bases between the two germline ends. CDR1 and CDR2 (germline): SGHTA, FQGNSA. The CDR3 covers 12 residues. In nucleotides, the CDR3 is TGTGCCAGCAGCTTAGCCAGTCAGCCCCAGCATTTT. Encoded protein: CASSLASQPQHF.

The gene calls are TRBV5-1 and TRBJ2-1, with D hard to call. The CDR3 sequence is 13 residues long. Germline V CDR1 and CDR2: SGHRS, YFSETQ. Trimming cost V 5 bases and J 7 bases, with 13 bases left between them. The CDR3 protein is CASSWDSWNEQFF. CDR3 in DNA: TGCGCCAGCAGTTGGGATAGTTGGAATGAGCAGTTCTTC.

This clone appeared a single time. This chain links TRBV9 with TRBJ2-7; 8 nucleotides match TRBD1. Trimming removed 0 bases from V and 5 bases from J; junction bases left unmatched: 10. The CDR3 has 16 residues. Germline V CDR1 and CDR2: SGDLS, YYNGEE. Written as DNA, the CDR3 is TGTGCCAGCAGCGTAGGAGGGACAGGAAATTTCCACGAGCAGTACTTC. Translation: CASSVGGTGNFHEQYF.

The V call is TRBV4-1, the J call TRBJ2-6; 11 nucleotides agree with TRBD2. J lost 0 bases, V lost 3 bases, and 4 bases had no gene match. This CDR3 is built from 18 residues. CDR1 and CDR2 from the germline V gene are MGHRA and YSYEKL. The CDR3 here is CASSQGLAEVSGANVLTF. CDR3 DNA sequence: TGCGCCAGCAGCCAGGGACTAGCGGAGGTCTCTGGGGCCAACGTCCTGACTTTC.

The chain couples TRBV5-3 to TRBJ1-3; the D is unclear. TRBV5-3 is identified as an open reading frame with a role that is uncertain. V lost 4 bases and J 4 bases, leaving 15 bases between the germline ends. The CDR3 has 15 residues. Here the CDR3 DNA reads TGTGCCAGAAGCCCCAGGTGGAAAGTCGGAAACACCATATATTTT. Its protein product is CARSPRWKVGNTIYF.

J is TRBJ1-1 and V is TRBV5-4, with D tentatively TRBD1 (5 bases). Per the germline V gene, CDR1 is SGHNT and CDR2 is YYREEE (reference sequence). V was pared by 5 bases and J by 5 bases, with 13 bases between. The CDR3 is 13 residues long. In DNA, the CDR3 is TGTGCCAGCAGTACCGACAGACAAACTGAAGCTTTCTTT. It encodes CASSTDRQTEAFF.

This clone was seen just once. V is TRBV29-1 and J is TRBJ1-3; D might be TRBD1 (5 bases). CDR1 and CDR2 (germline): SQVTM, ANQGSEA. CDR3 length equals 15 residues. The V end lost 3 bases, the J end lost 6 bases, and 18 bases lay between the germline ends. The CDR3 DNA follows: TGCAGCGTTGAGGTTTTGGGGCAGAAGAAAAACACCATATATTTT. Translating it yields CSVEVLGQKKNTIYF.

The gene calls are TRBV19 and TRBJ1-1, with a tentative D call TRBD1 (6 bases). Trimming took off 6 bases at V and 6 bases at J, with 17 bases between the two ends. Germline V gene lookup returns CDR1 LNHDA and CDR2 SQIVND (reference sequence). The CDR3 runs 14 residues. Here the CDR3 DNA reads TGTGCCAGTAGCAGGGGTCAGGGGTTACCTGAAGCTTTCTTT. Translation: CASSRGQGLPEAFF.

The chain combines TRBV2 with TRBJ2-4; D gene ambiguous. The CDR3 sequence is 13 residues long. Germline V gene lookup returns CDR1 SNHLY and CDR2 FYNNEI. V was clipped by 6 bases and J by 0 bases, with 6 bases between them. CDR3 protein: CASSDIAKNIQYF. The CDR3 coding sequence is TGTGCCAGCAGCGATATAGCCAAAAACATTCAGTACTTC.

This clone was counted between two and nine times. The rearrangement joins TRBV13 to TRBJ2-1; unclear D gene. The V end lost 5 bases, the J end lost 0 bases, and 20 bases lay between the germline ends. The CDR3 has 18 residues. Germline V gene data show CDR1 as PRHDT and CDR2 as FYEKMQ (reference sequence). The chain's CDR3 is CASSTQPADESSYNEQFF. CDR3 bases: TGTGCCAGCAGCACACAACCGGCGGACGAGAGCTCCTACAATGAGCAGTTCTTC.

This chain links TRBV4-1 with TRBJ2-5; D possibly corresponds to TRBD1 (5 bases). V was shortened by 4 bases and J by 9 bases, with 18 bases between the two germline ends. The CDR3 runs 14 residues. Germline V gene lookup returns CDR1 MGHRA and CDR2 YSYEKL. The CDR3 DNA reads TGCGCCAGCAGCCCCCCCTACTTCCAAGGGGCCCAGTACTTC. Translation: CASSPPYFQGAQYF.

V is TRBV30 and J is TRBJ1-4, with D maybe TRBD1 (5 bases). Germline CDR1 is GTSNPN and CDR2 is SVGIG (reference sequence). The CDR3 is 14 residues long. V lost 5 bases and J 8 bases, leaving 18 bases between the germline ends. CDR3 region: CAWAVGGGQEKLFF. DNA for the CDR3: TGTGCCTGGGCCGTCGGGGGGGGTCAGGAAAAACTGTTTTTT.

The chain has TRBV19 and TRBJ1-3; D possibly corresponds to TRBD1 (6 bases). CDR1 and CDR2 from the germline V gene are LNHDA and SQIVND (reference sequence). The CDR3 consists of 14 residues. The ends were cut back, 7 bases at V and 0 bases at J, with 10 bases in the middle. In DNA, the CDR3 is TGTGCCAGTAACCAGGACAGCTCTGGAAACACCATATATTTT. Its translation: CASNQDSSGNTIYF.

The V gene is TRBV5-1, the J gene TRBJ2-7, with a possible D match to TRBD1 (6 bases). This CDR3 is 12 amino acids long. Germline-derived CDR1 and CDR2 are SGHRS and YFSETQ. V lost 3 bases, J lost 7 bases, and 11 bases lay in between. CDR3 loop: CASSYGTKEQYF. CDR3 DNA: TGCGCCAGCAGCTACGGGACAAAGGAGCAGTACTTC.